This entry describes one T cell receptor beta chain. What it recognizes is unknown. Clones were read by immunoSEQ multiplex PCR, and TCRdb kept only the in-frame ones, dropping some. The repertoire consists of around 90,000 clones, with 85% to 95% occurring once and the leading ten covering approximately 0.5%. The sample originates from a study of graft-versus-host responses after intestinal transplantation. Overall study context: Once they had received anti-thymocyte globulin induction, all recipients took tacrolimus and steroids for about 3 years. Study observations and caveats: Marrow from the recipient contained GvH clones, some of which had appeared first in ileum or blood. Allografts of one patient group, those with graft-donor T cell macrochimerism, had high graft-versus-host to host-versus-graft clonal ratios.

V was trimmed by 1 base and J by 8 bases, leaving 17 bases between them. CDR1 and CDR2 from the germline V gene are MNHNS and SASEGT. The CDR3 totals 15 residues. Sequenced here: unstimulated CD8+ T cells sorted from spleen or lymph node cells, sampled before intestinal transplant. The sequence was collected from a human donor who received an intestinal transplant. V is TRBV6-1 and J is TRBJ1-2; no reliable D call. The CDR3 DNA is TGTGCCAGCAGTGAAGTGTTCCTCGACTGGTACGGCTACACCTTC. Protein product: CASSEVFLDWYGYTF.